Shown below are 19 T cell receptor beta chains from a single sample sequenced in a study of OX40 agonist ivuxolimab in advanced cancers. The protocol was immunoSEQ multiplex PCR, while the TCRdb copy is restricted to in-frame clones and leaves out a portion. Among under 95,000 clones listed, around 85% were seen once. Specimen: CD4+ or CD8+ T cells sorted from blood, collected in a trial of the OX40 agonist ivuxolimab. These receptors were collected from an adult with an advanced solid tumor such as melanoma, head and neck, liver or kidney cancer.

The V call is TRBV27, the J call TRBJ2-7, with a possible D match to TRBD2 (6 bases). Germline loops: CDR1 MNHEY, CDR2 SMNVEV (reference sequence). CDR3 length: 16 amino acids. Trimming removed 4 bases from V and 4 bases from J, with 20 bases in between. In DNA, the CDR3 is TGTGCCAGCAGTTCGACCCCCCCTAGCGAGGGTTACGAGCAGTACTTC. This translates into CASSSTPPSEGYEQYF.

This clone has just a few counts. This chain uses TRBV9 with TRBJ2-3; 12 nucleotides line up with TRBD2. The CDR3 runs 17 residues. CDR1 is SGDLS and CDR2 is YYNGEE in the germline V gene. V shed 0 bases and J 4 bases; nucleotides not matched to a gene: 6. For the CDR3, the DNA is TGTGCCAGCAGCGTAGCTACAAGGACTAGCGGGGCAGATACGCAGTATTTT. It specifies CASSVATRTSGADTQYF.

The V call is TRBV28, the J call TRBJ2-7; 10 bases agree with TRBD1. Germline V lookup: CDR1 MDHEN, CDR2 SYDVKM. Trimming took 6 bases from V and 4 from J; bases not matched to a gene: 6. The CDR3 loop spans 14 amino acids. The CDR3 nucleotides are TGTGCCAGCAGGGGGGACAGGGGCGTATACGAGCAGTACTTC. This gives the protein CASRGDRGVYEQYF. The full variable domain, with the rest looked up from reference TRBV28 and TRBJ2-7, is DVKVTQSSRYLVKRTGEKVFLECVQDMDHENMFWYRQDPGLGLRLIYFSYDVKMKEKGDIPEGYSVSREKKERFSLILESASTNQTSMYLCASRGDRGVYEQYFGPGTRLTVT.

The chain has TRBV6-1 and TRBJ2-2; D remains unclear. The CDR3 is 15 residues long. V was pared by 0 bases and J by 4 bases, with 9 bases between. CDR1 and CDR2 from the germline V gene are MNHNS and SASEGT. The CDR3 DNA follows: TGTGCCAGCAGTGAAGCGGCGCTGGGCACCGGGGAGCTGTTTTTT. Its protein product is CASSEAALGTGELFF.

The chain is built from TRBV5-4 and TRBJ2-3, with D unclear. Trimming cost V 3 bases and J 2 bases, with 19 bases left between them. Germline V CDR1 and CDR2: SGHNT, YYREEE (reference sequence). This CDR3 has 17 residues. CDR3: CASSSGTGPSSTDTQYF. CDR3 in DNA: TGTGCCAGCAGCTCGGGTACCGGGCCATCTTCCACAGATACGCAGTATTTT.

The V call is TRBV6-1, the J call TRBJ2-1, with 7 bases matching TRBD2. This CDR3 is built from 13 residues. Unmatched junction bases numbered 7, after V lost 8 bases and J lost 6 bases. Germline V CDR1 and CDR2: MNHNS, SASEGT. CDR3 region: CASGRADTNEQFF. Here the CDR3 DNA reads TGTGCCAGCGGGAGGGCCGATACCAATGAGCAGTTCTTC.

This chain joins TRBV28 and TRBJ2-3; D remains ambiguous. Germline V gene sequence: CDR1 MDHEN, CDR2 SYDVKM. The CDR3 extends over 15 amino acids. V shed 4 bases and J shed 2 bases, with 13 bases lying between them. The CDR3 region is CASSSILGITDTQYF. The CDR3 DNA follows: TGTGCCAGCAGTTCGATCCTCGGTATCACAGATACGCAGTATTTT.

The CDR3 here is CASSLGTGDGYTF. DNA for the CDR3: TGCGCCAGCAGCTTGGGGACAGGGGATGGCTACACCTTC. This chain uses TRBV5-1 with TRBJ1-2; 9 bases agree with TRBD1. The J segment lost 6 bases and the V segment lost 0 bases, leaving 0 bases of the junction unmatched. The CDR3 length is 13 residues. In germline, CDR1 is SGHRS, CDR2 YFSETQ.

This rearrangement joins TRBV6-1 to TRBJ1-5; possibly TRBD1 for D (5 bases). There are 16 residues in the CDR3. V was cut by 4 bases and J by 0 bases, with 13 bases left in between. Germline CDR1 MNHNS, CDR2 SASEGT. The DNA of the CDR3 is TGTGCCAGCAGTGCTGAGATAACAGGTAGCAATCAGCCCCAGCATTTT. Translating it yields CASSAEITGSNQPQHF.

Note on this clone: Within the sample, other DNA sequences also encode this same CDR3. This chain joins TRBV5-1 and TRBJ2-1, with D uncertain. The CDR3 loop spans 14 amino acids. The V end lost 0 bases, the J end lost 2 bases, and 6 bases lay between the germline ends. Germline CDR1 and CDR2: SGHRS and YFSETQ. CDR3 region: CASSLASTYNEQFF. CDR3 bases: TGCGCCAGCAGCTTGGCTTCTACCTACAATGAGCAGTTCTTC.

A single count supports this clone. The chain recombines TRBV7-2 with TRBJ1-5; D uncertain. Trimming stripped 5 bases from V and 1 base from J, with 15 bases between. This CDR3 is 16 amino acids long. Germline CDR1 and CDR2: SGHTA and FQGNSA. In DNA, the CDR3 is TGTGCCAGCAGCCCGGACGGAATAAGAAGCAATCAGCCCCAGCATTTT. This encodes CASSPDGIRSNQPQHF.

The chain has TRBV5-1 and TRBJ2-5, with TRBD1 matching over 7 bases. V lost 2 bases and J lost 1; bases outside the gene matches: 5. The CDR3 has 15 residues. Germline assignment: CDR1 SGHRS and CDR2 YFSETQ. The CDR3 DNA sequence: TGCGCCAGCAGCTTAATACAGGGGCCCCAAGAGACCCAGTACTTC. Amino acids: CASSLIQGPQETQYF.

This rearrangement joins TRBV25-1 to TRBJ2-4; possible D gene TRBD2, 6 bases. The V end was cut by 2 bases, the J end by 4 bases, with 18 bases between. Germline assignment: CDR1 MGHDK and CDR2 SYGVNS. CDR3 size: 17 residues. CDR3 in amino acids: CASSEARGLGGKNIQYF. CDR3 coding DNA: TGTGCCAGCAGTGAAGCAAGGGGTTTGGGAGGTAAAAACATTCAGTACTTC.

The V call is TRBV19, the J call TRBJ2-1, with 8 bases that match TRBD2. Per germline, CDR1 LNHDA and CDR2 SQIVND (reference sequence). This CDR3 region has 19 residues. The trim removed 5 bases at V and 4 bases at J, leaving 19 bases unmatched. CDR3 sequence (DNA): TGTGCCAGTAGTCTCTCTTCCATGGGTGGCGGGGGGATATACAATGAGCAGTTCTTC. Translating gives CASSLSSMGGGGIYNEQFF.

Here the CDR3 reads CASSVLARQETQYF. In nucleotides, the CDR3 is TGTGCCAGCAGTGTTTTAGCTAGACAAGAGACCCAGTACTTC. This chain joins TRBV25-1 and TRBJ2-5; D ambiguous. The CDR3 length is 14 residues. The germline V gene has CDR1 MGHDK and CDR2 SYGVNS. V was cut by 4 bases and J by 2 bases, with 11 bases left in between.

J is TRBJ1-3 and V is TRBV5-5; tentative D call: TRBD1 (6 bases). Germline V gene sequence: CDR1 SGHKS, CDR2 YYEKEE (reference sequence). The length of the CDR3 is 15 residues. Trimming stripped 0 bases from V and 4 bases from J, with 11 bases between. The CDR3: CASSLDRATGNTIYF. CDR3 DNA sequence: TGTGCCAGCAGCTTGGACAGGGCTACCGGAAACACCATATATTTT.

This clone appeared once. This chain links TRBV7-2 with TRBJ1-5, with D tentatively TRBD1 (5 bases). The CDR3 is made up of 14 amino acids. V was pared by 0 bases and J by 2 bases, with 5 bases between. Germline-derived CDR1 and CDR2 are SGHTA and FQGNSA. CDR3 protein: CASSLAGGNQPQHF. In DNA form, the CDR3 reads TGTGCCAGCAGCTTAGCAGGGGGCAATCAGCCCCAGCATTTT.

The chain joins TRBV11-2 to TRBJ2-5, with D possibly TRBD2 on 6 matching bases. V lost 5 bases to trimming and J lost 9 bases, with 22 bases between them. CDR1 and CDR2 (germline): SGHAT, FQNNGV. The CDR3 covers 15 residues. CDR3 in amino acids: CASSPDRTGRGSQYF. DNA for the CDR3: TGTGCCAGCAGCCCCGACCGGACGGGCCGGGGGTCCCAGTACTTC.

This clone was counted a single time. V gene TRBV7-8 combines with J gene TRBJ1-4; 7 bases agree with TRBD1. V lost 1 base, J lost 6 bases, and 5 bases stayed unmatched. Germline V gene sequence: CDR1 SGHVS, CDR2 FQNEAQ. The CDR3 extends over 15 amino acids. The CDR3 sequence is CASSLVRQGDEKLFF. CDR3 coding DNA: TGTGCCAGCAGCTTAGTGCGGCAGGGGGATGAAAAACTGTTTTTT.